This T cell receptor beta chain was captured in a study of blood T cell repertoires in COVID-19. Sequenced by immunoSEQ multiplex PCR; TCRdb stores in-frame clones only, minus some. The top ten hold 1.2% of the sample, which has 250,000 to 300,000 clones, approximately 90% seen once. This sequence originates from a human donor in a cohort exposed to, infected with or recovered from COVID-19 (not recorded which). The donor label of this sample is uncertain. Sequencing was performed on PBMCs or T cells enriched from blood (not recorded which).

The DNA of the CDR3 is TGTGCCTGGAGTGTACAGGGGCACTCGAACACTGAAGCTTTCTTT. Amino acids: CAWSVQGHSNTEAFF. The rearrangement links TRBV30 to TRBJ1-1; 7 bases agree with TRBD1. The CDR3 has 15 amino acids. Germline CDR1 is GTSNPN and CDR2 is SVGIG (reference sequence). Trimming at V came to 0 bases and at J to 1 base, leaving 5 bases not matched to a gene.